These 27 T cell receptor beta chains share one sample of origin, sequenced in a study of blood T cell repertoires in COVID-19 (dated by TCRdb to between 2020 and 2021). The library was generated by the immunoSEQ multiplex PCR assay. Imported from immuneACCESS, the table was reduced by TCRdb to in-frame sequences with V and J called. These copies leave out some clones; in studies compared against another copy, an unresolved V gene accounts for under half, and the cause of the remainder is not known. Present in this sample are 30,000 to 40,000 clones, approximately 85% of which were seen just once. The ten largest clones add up to nearly 10% of the sample. The sample was peripheral blood. The receptors were gathered from a human donor in a cohort sampled during active COVID-19.

V usage is TRBV2 and J usage is TRBJ1-1; maybe TRBD1 (6 bases). Trimming shortened V by 8 bases and J by 6 bases, and 22 bases separated the two germline ends. The CDR3 contains 15 residues. Germline V gene sequence: CDR1 SNHLY, CDR2 FYNNEI. The CDR3 DNA sequence: TGTGCCAGCTTTACCGGGGACAACGGTGGGGCTGAAGCTTTCTTT. This encodes CASFTGDNGGAEAFF.

The chain joins TRBV29-1 to TRBJ2-4, with D possibly being TRBD2 (5 bases). The CDR3 length is 14 residues. CDR1 SQVTM and CDR2 ANQGSEA come from the germline V gene. The ends were cut back, 1 base at V and 6 bases at J, with 13 bases in the middle. The CDR3 bases are TGCAGCGTTGAAGGTAGCGAGAGCGGAAACATTCAGTACTTC. As protein: CSVEGSESGNIQYF.

This chain links TRBV19 with TRBJ1-5; TRBD1 is a possible D gene (5 bases). The CDR3 consists of 15 residues. Germline loops: CDR1 LNHDA, CDR2 SQIVND (reference sequence). V dropped 0 bases and J dropped 7 bases, with 13 bases sitting between them. The CDR3 DNA follows: TGTGCCAGTAGTATAGAGTCGGGGGTTGGGCAGCCCCAGCATTTT. This codes for CASSIESGVGQPQHF.

This chain links TRBV9 with TRBJ1-6; perhaps TRBD1 as D (5 bases). The CDR3 is 16 residues long. Trimming removed 0 bases from V and 5 bases from J, with 12 bases in between. Germline V lookup: CDR1 SGDLS, CDR2 YYNGEE. CDR3 sequence (DNA): TGTGCCAGCAGCGTAGATTACAGGTCGAATAATTCACCCCTCCACTTT. Translation: CASSVDYRSNNSPLHF.

V gene TRBV19 combines with J gene TRBJ2-3, with D tentatively TRBD2 (6 bases). Germline CDR1 is LNHDA and CDR2 is SQIVND (reference sequence). The CDR3 is 15 residues long. V gave up 4 bases and J gave up 2 bases, with 13 bases separating them. CDR3 sequence: CASSTGLLPTDTQYF. The CDR3 coding sequence is TGTGCCAGTAGTACGGGACTTCTACCCACAGATACGCAGTATTTT.

The chain recombines TRBV19 with TRBJ1-4; D gene unclear. This CDR3 is 14 amino acids long. V gave up 7 bases and J gave up 8 bases, with 17 bases separating them. Germline CDR1 is LNHDA and CDR2 is SQIVND (reference sequence). CDR3: CASTPGSRGEKLFF. The CDR3 DNA reads TGTGCCAGTACCCCGGGCTCCAGAGGGGAAAAACTGTTTTTT.

This chain uses TRBV27 with TRBJ2-7, with 9 bases aligning to TRBD1. Germline CDR1 MNHEY, CDR2 SMNVEV (reference sequence). V lost 5 bases, J lost 6 bases, and 14 bases stayed unmatched. This CDR3 is built from 16 residues. Written as DNA, the CDR3 is TGTGCCAGCAGTCCGTCCGGGACAGGGTACCAGGCCGAGCAGTACTTC. It yields the protein CASSPSGTGYQAEQYF.

This rearrangement joins TRBV3-1 (or the pseudogene TRBV3-2) to TRBJ1-4, with D perhaps matching TRBD1 (5 bases). This CDR3 region has 13 residues. Trimming took off 5 bases at V and 6 bases at J, with 10 bases between the two ends. Per the germline V gene, CDR1 is LGHDT and CDR2 is YNNKEL (reference sequence). CDR3 in amino acids: CASSGGGDEKLFF. CDR3 coding DNA: TGTGCCAGCAGCGGCGGGGGGGATGAAAAACTGTTTTTT.

The V call is TRBV3-1 (or the pseudogene TRBV3-2), the J call TRBJ2-7; the D gene is possibly TRBD1 (6 bases). Germline CDR1 and CDR2: LGHDT and YNNKEL (reference sequence). V was clipped by 1 base and J by 9 bases, with 10 bases between them. The CDR3 extends over 12 amino acids. The chain's CDR3 is CASSQGKGGQYF. CDR3 bases: TGTGCCAGCAGCCAAGGGAAAGGGGGGCAGTACTTC.

The chain has TRBV4-1 and TRBJ1-1; 7 nucleotides line up with TRBD1. Germline values: CDR1 MGHRA, CDR2 YSYEKL. V was clipped by 3 bases and J by 5 bases; unmatched bases: 18. CDR3 length equals 18 residues. CDR3 nucleotide sequence: TGCGCCAGCAGCCAGATAGGGGCAGGGGGTAAGGGTAAAACTGAAGCTTTCTTT. This gives the protein CASSQIGAGGKGKTEAFF.

This chain joins TRBV5-4 and TRBJ1-2, with 8 bases that match TRBD1. Unmatched junction bases numbered 8, after V lost 0 bases and J lost 4 bases. Germline lookup yields CDR1 SGHNT and CDR2 YYREEE (reference sequence). This CDR3 is built from 16 residues. The DNA of the CDR3 is TGTGCCAGCAGCTTGGCCGGGTGGACAGGGACCTATGGCTACACCTTC. Amino acids: CASSLAGWTGTYGYTF. Supplemented by reference TRBV5-4 and TRBJ1-2, the full variable domain reads ETGVTQSPTHLIKTRGQQVTLRCSSQSGHNTVSWYQQALGQGPQFIFQYYREEENGRGNFPPRFSGLQFPNYSSELNVNALELDDSALYLCASSLAGWTGTYGYTFGSGTRLTVV.

Details on this clone: The germline gene is not matched at one end of the junction; a read error may be the cause. The genes are TRBV3-1 (or the pseudogene TRBV3-2) and TRBJ2-7, with a tentative D call TRBD1 (5 bases). The CDR3 is made up of 13 amino acids. Germline CDR1 is LGHDT and CDR2 is YNNKEL (reference sequence). The CDR3 DNA sequence: TGTGCCAGCAGCCAAGATGGGTCCAGGGCCTTAGATTTC. Residues: CASSQDGSRALDF.

This chain uses TRBV5-6 with TRBJ1-3; D not resolved. Germline V gives CDR1 SGHDT, CDR2 YYEEEE. With 3 bases removed from V and 0 bases from J, the gap between germline ends came to 13 bases. The CDR3 totals 16 residues. The CDR3 DNA reads as TGTGCCAGCAGCTCGGCGGGGATTATCTCTGGAAACACCATATATTTT. Its protein is CASSSAGIISGNTIYF.

The rearrangement uses TRBV7-3 and TRBJ2-2; possibly TRBD2 for D (5 bases). V was pared by 2 bases and J by 0 bases, with 13 bases between. This CDR3 is built from 17 residues. Germline CDR1 is SGHTA and CDR2 is FQGTGA. CDR3 sequence: CASSLDPSYANTGELFF. Here the CDR3 DNA reads TGTGCCAGCAGCTTAGACCCTAGCTATGCGAACACCGGGGAGCTGTTTTTT.

The chain couples TRBV3-1 (or the pseudogene TRBV3-2) to TRBJ1-1; D ambiguous. V was pared by 0 bases and J by 6 bases, with 8 bases between. The CDR3 covers 13 residues. Germline V gene data show CDR1 as LGHDT and CDR2 as YNNKEL (reference sequence). The CDR3 here is CASSQEANAEAFF. The CDR3 nucleotides read TGTGCCAGCAGCCAAGAGGCCAATGCTGAAGCTTTCTTT.

This clone was found once. V gene TRBV2 combines with J gene TRBJ2-1, with D maybe TRBD2 (5 bases). Germline V gene sequence: CDR1 SNHLY, CDR2 FYNNEI. The CDR3 runs 14 residues. Trimming stripped 1 base from V and 6 bases from J, with 10 bases between. CDR3 sequence reads: CASSEGSEGNEQFF. The CDR3 DNA reads as TGTGCCAGCAGTGAAGGGTCAGAGGGCAATGAGCAGTTCTTC.

This clone was seen once. The chain links TRBV5-4 to TRBJ2-7; a weak D match, TRBD1 (5 bases). The CDR3 extends over 12 amino acids. Germline V CDR1 and CDR2: SGHNT, YYREEE (reference sequence). The V end lost 3 bases, the J end lost 4 bases, and 8 bases lay between the germline ends. This CDR3 reads CASSSQGYEQYF. In DNA form, the CDR3 reads TGTGCCAGCAGCTCTCAGGGTTACGAGCAGTACTTC.

The chain recombines TRBV2 with TRBJ1-2; possible D gene TRBD1, 6 bases. The CDR3 loop spans 14 amino acids. V was shortened by 8 bases and J by 7 bases, with 20 bases between the two germline ends. The V gene's germline CDR1 is SNHLY and CDR2 FYNNEI. The CDR3: CASVEGRAGAGYTF. In nucleotides, the CDR3 is TGTGCCAGCGTAGAAGGGAGGGCAGGGGCTGGCTACACCTTC.

This chain joins TRBV4-2 and TRBJ2-3, with D possibly being TRBD1 (6 bases). V lost 4 bases and J lost 0, with 14 bases in between. The germline V gene encodes CDR1 LGHNA and CDR2 YNFKEQ. This CDR3 has 16 residues. The CDR3 reads CASSRTGTLSTDTQYF. CDR3 sequence (DNA): TGTGCCAGCAGCCGAACCGGGACACTAAGCACAGATACGCAGTATTTT.

The CDR3 sequence is CASSRTGPGSPLHF. The CDR3, as DNA: TGTGCCAGCTCACGGACAGGACCGGGATCACCCCTCCACTTT. The chain is built from TRBV18 and TRBJ1-6, with 7 positions matching TRBD1. Trimming removed 4 bases from V and 10 bases from J; junction bases left unmatched: 7. This CDR3 contains 14 residues. Germline values: CDR1 KGHSH, CDR2 LQKENI.

This chain links TRBV6-5 with TRBJ1-1; D might be TRBD1 (6 bases). The V gene's germline CDR1 is MNHEY and CDR2 SVGAGI. V was shortened by 8 bases and J by 0 bases, with 10 bases between the two germline ends. CDR3 length: 13 residues. CDR3: CASQDSMNTEAFF. In nucleotides, the CDR3 is TGTGCCAGCCAGGACAGCATGAACACTGAAGCTTTCTTT.

V gene TRBV12-5 combines with J gene TRBJ2-2, with D possibly TRBD1 on 6 matching bases. V gave up 1 base and J gave up 0 bases, with 9 bases separating them. This CDR3 is built from 16 residues. CDR1 and CDR2 (germline): LGHNT, FRNRAP. The CDR3 sequence: CASGLGGPPNTGELFF. The CDR3 DNA follows: TGTGCTAGTGGTTTGGGGGGGCCCCCGAACACCGGGGAGCTGTTTTTT. The whole variable domain, filled in from reference TRBV12-5 and TRBJ2-2, reads DARVTQTPRHKVTEMGQEVTMRCQPILGHNTVFWYRQTMMQGLELLAYFRNRAPLDDSGMPKDRFSAEMPDATLATLKIQPSEPRDSAVYFCASGLGGPPNTGELFFGEGSRLTVL.

V usage is TRBV30 and J usage is TRBJ1-1, with unresolved D. The CDR3 loop spans 13 amino acids. Between the trimmed V and J ends, which lost 4 bases and 2 bases, there was a span of 11 bases. CDR1 is GTSNPN, CDR2 SVGIG, per germline (reference sequence). The DNA for the CDR3 is TGTGCCTGGACGTCTCTGGCAAACACTGAAGCTTTCTTT. Translation gives CAWTSLANTEAFF.

The CDR3 spells CASSLGWGRIINEQFF. CDR3 DNA: TGTGCCAGCAGCTTGGGTTGGGGGCGCATCATCAATGAGCAGTTCTTC. The gene calls are TRBV5-5 and TRBJ2-1; tentative D call: TRBD1 (6 bases). Germline V gives CDR1 SGHKS, CDR2 YYEKEE (reference sequence). The CDR3 spans 16 residues. V dropped 0 bases and J dropped 6 bases, with 16 bases sitting between them.

The V gene is TRBV11-2, the J gene TRBJ1-4; no firm D call. Germline assignment: CDR1 SGHAT and CDR2 FQNNGV. CDR3 length: 14 residues. V lost 0 bases, J lost 8 bases, and 10 bases lay in between. Written as DNA, the CDR3 is TGTGCCAGCAGCTTAGAACAGACAACCGAAAAACTGTTTTTT. Residues: CASSLEQTTEKLFF. Looking up the rest from reference TRBV11-2 and TRBJ1-4 gives the full variable domain: EAGVAQSPRYKIIEKRQSVAFWCNPISGHATLYWYQQILGQGPKLLIQFQNNGVVDDSQLPKDRFSAERLKGVDSTLKIQPAKLEDSAVYLCASSLEQTTEKLFFGSGTQLSVL.

The gene calls are TRBV6-6 and TRBJ2-7; D is perhaps TRBD1 (6 bases). Trimming shortened V by 7 bases and J by 0 bases, and 16 bases separated the two germline ends. CDR3 size: 15 residues. Germline assignment: CDR1 MNHNY and CDR2 SVGAGI (reference sequence). Here the CDR3 DNA reads TGTGCCAGCACCCCCGAGGGGGTTTACTCCTACGAGCAGTACTTC. Encoded protein: CASTPEGVYSYEQYF.

This clone occurred once. The rearrangement uses TRBV20-1 and TRBJ2-7; 10 positions match TRBD2. V trimming: 6 bases; J trimming: 1 base; junction bases outside the gene matches: 18. The CDR3 is 18 residues long. CDR1 is DFQATT, CDR2 SNEGSKA, per germline (reference sequence). CDR3 amino acids: CSASSVSSGSFQSYEQYF. Here the CDR3 DNA reads TGCAGTGCGAGTTCCGTCTCTAGCGGGAGTTTTCAATCCTACGAGCAGTACTTC.